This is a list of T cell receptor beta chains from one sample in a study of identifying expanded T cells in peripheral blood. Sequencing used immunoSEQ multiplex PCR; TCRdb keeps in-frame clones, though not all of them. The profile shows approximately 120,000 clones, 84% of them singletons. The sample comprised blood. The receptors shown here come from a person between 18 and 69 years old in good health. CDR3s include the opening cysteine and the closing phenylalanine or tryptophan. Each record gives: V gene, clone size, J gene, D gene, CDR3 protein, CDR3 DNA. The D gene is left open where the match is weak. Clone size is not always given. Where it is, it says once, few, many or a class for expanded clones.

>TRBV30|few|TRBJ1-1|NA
CAWRHTLNTEAFF
TGTGCCTGGAGACACACACTGAACACTGAAGCTTTCTTT
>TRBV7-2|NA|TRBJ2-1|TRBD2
CASSRAGTSGNNEQFF
TGTGCCAGCAGCCGAGCGGGGACTAGCGGGAACAATGAGCAGTTCTTC
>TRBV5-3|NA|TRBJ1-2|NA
CARSLQVFFGYTF
TGTGCCAGAAGCCTACAGGTTTTCTTTGGCTACACCTTC
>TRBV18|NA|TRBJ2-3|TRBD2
CASSPSTGTRATDTQYF
TGTGCCAGCTCACCATCCACCGGGACTAGAGCCACAGATACGCAGTATTTT
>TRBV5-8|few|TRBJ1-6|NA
CASSLMVSGQGPHF
TGTGCCAGCAGCTTGATGGTCTCGGGTCAGGGACCCCACTTT
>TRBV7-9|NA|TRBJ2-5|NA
CASSAILIRETQYF
TGTGCCAGCAGCGCCATCCTGATTCGGGAGACCCAGTACTTC
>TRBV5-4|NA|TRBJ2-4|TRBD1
CASSLQGVDIQYF
TGTGCCAGCAGCTTACAGGGGGTGGACATTCAGTACTTC
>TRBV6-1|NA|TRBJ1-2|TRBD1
CASSETGGVRYGYTF
TGTGCCAGCAGTGAAACAGGGGGCGTTAGATATGGCTACACCTTC
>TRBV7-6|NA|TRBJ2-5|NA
CASSLVPGEETQYF
TGTGCCAGCAGCTTAGTCCCAGGGGAAGAGACCCAGTACTTC
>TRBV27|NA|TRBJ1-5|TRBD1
CASSPLPGQGSNQPQHF
TGTGCCAGCAGTCCTCTTCCGGGACAGGGGAGCAATCAGCCCCAGCATTTT
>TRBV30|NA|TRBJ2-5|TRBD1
CAWSAGGETQYF
TGTGCCTGGAGCGCAGGGGGAGAGACCCAGTACTTC
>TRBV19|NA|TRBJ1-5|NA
CASSAFVNQPQHF
TGTGCCAGTAGTGCATTCGTTAATCAGCCCCAGCATTTT
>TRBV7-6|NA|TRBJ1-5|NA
CASSSRGRGLSNQPQHF
TGTGCCAGCAGCTCCCGGGGGAGGGGATTAAGCAATCAGCCCCAGCATTTT
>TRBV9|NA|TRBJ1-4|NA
CASSVASTNEKLFF
TGTGCCAGCAGCGTAGCCTCAACTAATGAAAAACTGTTTTTT
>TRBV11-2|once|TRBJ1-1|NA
CASSSGGRGGNTEAFF
TGTGCCAGCAGCTCGGGCGGCAGGGGAGGGAACACTGAAGCTTTCTTT
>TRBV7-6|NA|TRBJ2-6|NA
CASSPRQANVLTF
TGTGCCAGCAGCCCCAGACAGGCTAACGTCCTGACTTTC
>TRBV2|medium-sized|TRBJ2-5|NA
CASSAQGLETQYF
TGTGCCAGCAGTGCCCAGGGTCTAGAGACCCAGTACTTC
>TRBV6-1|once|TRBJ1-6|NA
CASSERRSSYNSPLHF
TGTGCCAGCAGTGAACGCAGGAGCTCCTATAATTCACCCCTCCACTTT
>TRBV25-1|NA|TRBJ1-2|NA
CASTDRNYGYTF
TGTGCCAGCACTGACAGAAACTATGGCTACACCTTC
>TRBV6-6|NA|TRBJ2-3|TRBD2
CASSFATSGTQYF
TGTGCCAGCAGTTTTGCGACTAGCGGAACGCAGTATTTT
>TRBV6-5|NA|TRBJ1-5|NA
CASKLGYQGNQPQHF
TGTGCCAGCAAGTTGGGTTACCAGGGGAATCAGCCCCAGCATTTT
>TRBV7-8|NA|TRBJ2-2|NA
CASSPWSNTGELFF
TGTGCCAGCAGCCCCTGGTCGAACACCGGGGAGCTGTTTTTT
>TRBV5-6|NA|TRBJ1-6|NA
CASSLILGNSPLHF
TGTGCCAGCAGCTTGATCTTGGGAAATTCACCCCTCCACTTT
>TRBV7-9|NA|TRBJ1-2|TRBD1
CASSPWTGAYGYTF
TGTGCCAGCAGCCCGTGGACAGGGGCCTATGGCTACACCTTC
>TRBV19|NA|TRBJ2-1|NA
CASSMPRVSNEQFF
TGTGCCAGTAGTATGCCCAGGGTATCGAATGAGCAGTTCTTC
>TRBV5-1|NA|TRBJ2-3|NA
CASSLEGRGTDTQYF
TGCGCCAGCAGCTTGGAGGGAAGAGGCACAGATACGCAGTATTTT
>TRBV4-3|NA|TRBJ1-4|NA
CASSQGIGEYNEKLFF
TGCGCCAGCAGCCAAGGGATCGGGGAGTATAATGAAAAACTGTTTTTT
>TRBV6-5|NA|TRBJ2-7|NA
CASSSPHRDTYEQYF
TGTGCCAGCAGTTCCCCCCACCGGGACACCTACGAGCAGTACTTC
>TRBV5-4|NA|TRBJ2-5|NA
CASSLGQQETQYF
TGTGCCAGCAGCTTGGGGCAGCAAGAGACCCAGTACTTC
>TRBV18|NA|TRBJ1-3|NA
CASSPSWGNTIYF
TGTGCCAGCTCACCTTCATGGGGCAACACCATATATTTT